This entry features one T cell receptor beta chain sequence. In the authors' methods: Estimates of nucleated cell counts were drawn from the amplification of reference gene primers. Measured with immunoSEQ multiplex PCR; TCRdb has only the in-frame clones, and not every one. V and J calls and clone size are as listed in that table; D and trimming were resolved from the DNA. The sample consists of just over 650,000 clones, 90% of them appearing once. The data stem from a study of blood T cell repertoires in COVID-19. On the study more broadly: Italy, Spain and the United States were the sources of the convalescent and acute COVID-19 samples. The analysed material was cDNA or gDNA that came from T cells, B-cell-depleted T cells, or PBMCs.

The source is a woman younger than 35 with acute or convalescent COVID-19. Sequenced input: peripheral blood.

The CDR3 DNA follows: TGTGCCAGCAGCCCACCAACAGGGGTCCTATACACAGATACGCAGTATTTT. Translating it yields CASSPPTGVLYTDTQYF. The chain combines TRBV7-6 with TRBJ2-3, with 7 positions matching TRBD1. The CDR3 has 17 residues. Germline V gene lookup returns CDR1 SGHVS and CDR2 FNYEAQ. V was pared by 5 bases and J by 2 bases, with 13 bases of the junction left unmatched.